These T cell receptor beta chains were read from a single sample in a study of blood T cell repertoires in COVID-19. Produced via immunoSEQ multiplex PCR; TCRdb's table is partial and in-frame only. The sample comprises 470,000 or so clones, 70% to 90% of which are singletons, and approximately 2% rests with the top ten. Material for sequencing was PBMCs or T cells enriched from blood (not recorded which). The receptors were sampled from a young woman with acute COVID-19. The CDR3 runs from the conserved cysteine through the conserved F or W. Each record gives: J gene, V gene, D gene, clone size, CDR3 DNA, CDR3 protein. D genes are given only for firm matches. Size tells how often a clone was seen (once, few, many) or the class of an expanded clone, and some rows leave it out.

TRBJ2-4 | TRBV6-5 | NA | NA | TGTGCCAGCAGTTACGGTATCCAGGGAAACATTCAGTACTTC | CASSYGIQGNIQYF
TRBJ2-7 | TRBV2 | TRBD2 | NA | TGTGCCAGCCATAGCGGGGGGGCCACCGAGCAGTACTTC | CASHSGGATEQYF
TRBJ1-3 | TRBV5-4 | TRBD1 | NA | TGTGCCAGCAGCTTGGAAGGGACAGGGGGTTTTGGAAACACCATATATTTT | CASSLEGTGGFGNTIYF
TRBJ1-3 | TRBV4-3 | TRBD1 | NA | TGCGCCAGCAGCCAAGTACAGGGGGATGGCACCATATATTTT | CASSQVQGDGTIYF
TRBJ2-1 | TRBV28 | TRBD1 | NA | TGTGCCAGCAGACTAGGGACAGCCCAATACAATGAGCAGTTCTTC | CASRLGTAQYNEQFF
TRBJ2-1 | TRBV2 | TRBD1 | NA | TGTGCCAGCAGACCCGACAGGGGTTCCTACAATGAGCAGTTCTTC | CASRPDRGSYNEQFF
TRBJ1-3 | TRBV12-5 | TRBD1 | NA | TGTGCTAGTGGTTTAGGGACAGGGGTTGGAAACACCATATATTTT | CASGLGTGVGNTIYF
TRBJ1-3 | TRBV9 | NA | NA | TGTGCCAGCAGCGCAAGGGGGACCTCTGGAAACACCATATATTTT | CASSARGTSGNTIYF
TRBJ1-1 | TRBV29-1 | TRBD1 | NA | TGCAGCGTACACAGGGGTACGCGCATGAACACTGAAGCTTTCTTT | CSVHRGTRMNTEAFF
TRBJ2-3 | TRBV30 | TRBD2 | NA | TGTGCCTGGAGTGTACCGGCGGGAGGGCCTCGAGGCACAGATACGCAGTATTTT | CAWSVPAGGPRGTDTQYF
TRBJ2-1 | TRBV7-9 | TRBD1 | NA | TGTGCCAGCAGCTTAGACAGGACAGGATCCAATGAGCAGTTCTTC | CASSLDRTGSNEQFF
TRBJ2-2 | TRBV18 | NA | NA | TGTGCCAGCTCACCGGCGGACACCGGGGAGCTGTTTTTT | CASSPADTGELFF
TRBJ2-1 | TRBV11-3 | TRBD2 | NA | TGTGCCAGCAGCTCTAGGAGCGGGGGCCCCTCCTACAATGAGCAGTTCTTC | CASSSRSGGPSYNEQFF
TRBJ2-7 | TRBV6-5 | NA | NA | TGTGCCAGCAGTCACAGGGTTGGTCCCTACGAGCAGTACTTC | CASSHRVGPYEQYF
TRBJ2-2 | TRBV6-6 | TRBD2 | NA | TGTGCCAGCTGTGAGACTAGCCTCGGCACCGGGGAGCTGTTTTTT | CASCETSLGTGELFF
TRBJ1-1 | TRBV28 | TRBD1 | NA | TGTGCCAGCAGTTTCTGGAAAGCAGGGGGGTATGAAGCTTTCTTT | CASSFWKAGGYEAFF
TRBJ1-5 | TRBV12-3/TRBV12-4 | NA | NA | TGTGCCAGTTCAATCGGGGGGGTGGTGCCCCAGCATTTT | CASSIGGVVPQHF
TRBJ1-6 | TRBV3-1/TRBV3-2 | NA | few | TGTGCCAGCAGCCAAAGTCGGAATTCACCCCTCCACTTT | CASSQSRNSPLHF
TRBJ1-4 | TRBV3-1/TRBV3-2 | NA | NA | TGTGCCAGCAGCCAAGATCGGGGGGTCTCTGGTGAAAAACTGTTTTTT | CASSQDRGVSGEKLFF
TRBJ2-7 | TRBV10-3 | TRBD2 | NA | TGTGCCATCACGCCGGGGACTAGAGCCTACGAGCAGTACTTC | CAITPGTRAYEQYF
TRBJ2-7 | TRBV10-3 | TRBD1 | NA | TGTGCCCTAGCGCAACGACAGGGGGACGAGCAGTACTTC | CALAQRQGDEQYF
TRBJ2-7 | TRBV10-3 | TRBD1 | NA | TGTGCCATCAGTGAGTCTACGGGAAAAAGGGACAGGGCCCACGAGCAGTACTTC | CAISESTGKRDRAHEQYF
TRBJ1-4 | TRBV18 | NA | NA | TGTGCCAGCTCATTAAACGGGGCAACTAATGAAAAACTGTTTTTT | CASSLNGATNEKLFF
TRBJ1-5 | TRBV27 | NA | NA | TGTGCCAGCAGTCCCCACAGATACAATCAGCCCCAGCATTTT | CASSPHRYNQPQHF
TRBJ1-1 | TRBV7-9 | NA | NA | TGTGCCAGCAGCCGCCAGTCGACAGGAGACACTGAAGCTTTCTTT | CASSRQSTGDTEAFF
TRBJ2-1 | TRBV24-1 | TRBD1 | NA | TGTGCCACCATGACAGGGAAAGAGCAGTTCTTC | CATMTGKEQFF
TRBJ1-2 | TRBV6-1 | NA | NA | TGTGCCAGCAGTGAGTTCAGGGTCCGTGGCTACACCTTC | CASSEFRVRGYTF
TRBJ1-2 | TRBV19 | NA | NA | TGTGCCAGTAGTACCGCCCTGAGGGTGGTTAGCTATGGCTACACCTTC | CASSTALRVVSYGYTF
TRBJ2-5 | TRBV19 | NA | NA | TGTGCCAGTAGAAGGGCCGGGGGTTATGAGACCCAGTACTTC | CASRRAGGYETQYF
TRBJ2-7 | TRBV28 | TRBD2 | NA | TGTGCCAGCAGTTTCGGGGGGGTGTACGAGCAGTACTTC | CASSFGGVYEQYF
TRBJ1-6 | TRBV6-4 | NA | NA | TGTGCCAGCAGCCTGGACAGAACCGGGTCACCCCTCCACTTT | CASSLDRTGSPLHF